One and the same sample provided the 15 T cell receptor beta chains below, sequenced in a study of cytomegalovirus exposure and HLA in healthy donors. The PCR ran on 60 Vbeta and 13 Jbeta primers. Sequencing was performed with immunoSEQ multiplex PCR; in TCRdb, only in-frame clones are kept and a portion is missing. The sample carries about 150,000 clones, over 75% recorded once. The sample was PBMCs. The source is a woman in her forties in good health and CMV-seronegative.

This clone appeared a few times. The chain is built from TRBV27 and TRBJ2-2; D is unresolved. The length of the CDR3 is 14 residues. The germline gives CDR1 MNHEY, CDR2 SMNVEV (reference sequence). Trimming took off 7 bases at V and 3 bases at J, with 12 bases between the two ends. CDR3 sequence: CASTTTRYTGELFF. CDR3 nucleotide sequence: TGTGCCAGCACCACTACGAGGTACACCGGGGAGCTGTTTTTT.

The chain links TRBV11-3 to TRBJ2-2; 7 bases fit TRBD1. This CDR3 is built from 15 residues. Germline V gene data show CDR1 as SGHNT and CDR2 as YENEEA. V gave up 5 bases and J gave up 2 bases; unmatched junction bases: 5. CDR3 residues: CASSIRQGNTGELFF. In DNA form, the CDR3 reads TGTGCCAGCAGCATCCGACAGGGTAACACCGGGGAGCTGTTTTTT.

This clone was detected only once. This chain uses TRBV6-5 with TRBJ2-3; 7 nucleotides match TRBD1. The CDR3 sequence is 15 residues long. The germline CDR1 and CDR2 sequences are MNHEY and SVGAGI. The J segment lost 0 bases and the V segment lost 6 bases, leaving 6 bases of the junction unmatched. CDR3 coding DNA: TGTGCCAGCAGGCGTCAGGGGGACAGCACAGATACGCAGTATTTT. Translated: CASRRQGDSTDTQYF.

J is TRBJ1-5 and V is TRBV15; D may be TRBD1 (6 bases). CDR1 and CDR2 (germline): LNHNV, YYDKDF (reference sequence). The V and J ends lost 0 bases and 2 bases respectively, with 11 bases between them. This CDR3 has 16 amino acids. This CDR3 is CATSRDKAGGNQPQHF. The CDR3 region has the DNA TGTGCCACCAGCAGAGATAAGGCAGGGGGCAATCAGCCCCAGCATTTT.

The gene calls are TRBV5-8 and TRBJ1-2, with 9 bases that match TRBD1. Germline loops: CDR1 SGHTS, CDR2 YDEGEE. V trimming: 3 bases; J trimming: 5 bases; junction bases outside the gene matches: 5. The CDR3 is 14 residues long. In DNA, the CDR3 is TGTGCCAGCAGCTCGCCGGGACAGGGTTATGGCTACACCTTC. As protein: CASSSPGQGYGYTF.

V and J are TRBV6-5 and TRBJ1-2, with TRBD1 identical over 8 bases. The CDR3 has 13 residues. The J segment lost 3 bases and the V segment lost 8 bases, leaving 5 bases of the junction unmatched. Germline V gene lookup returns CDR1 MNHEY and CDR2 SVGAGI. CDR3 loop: CASGPTGDYGYTF. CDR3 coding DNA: TGTGCCAGCGGCCCGACAGGGGACTATGGCTACACCTTC.

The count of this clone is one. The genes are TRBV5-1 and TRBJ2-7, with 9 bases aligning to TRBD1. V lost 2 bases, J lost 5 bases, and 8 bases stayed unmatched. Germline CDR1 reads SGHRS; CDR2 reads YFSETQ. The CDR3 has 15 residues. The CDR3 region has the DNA TGCGCCAGCAGCTTCCTAGGGGACAGGGTAAACGAGCAGTACTTC. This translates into CASSFLGDRVNEQYF.

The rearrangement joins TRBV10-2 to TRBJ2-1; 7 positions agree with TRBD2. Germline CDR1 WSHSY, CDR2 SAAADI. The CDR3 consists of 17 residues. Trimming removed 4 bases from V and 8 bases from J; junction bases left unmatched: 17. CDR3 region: CASSAPLVAGEFYEQFF. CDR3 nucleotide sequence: TGCGCCAGCAGTGCCCCCTTGGTGGCGGGAGAATTCTATGAGCAGTTCTTC.

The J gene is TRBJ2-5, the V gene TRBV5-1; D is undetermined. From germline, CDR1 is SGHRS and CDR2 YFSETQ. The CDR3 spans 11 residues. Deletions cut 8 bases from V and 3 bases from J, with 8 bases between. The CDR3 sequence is CASKYEETQYF. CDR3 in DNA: TGCGCCAGTAAATATGAAGAGACCCAGTACTTC. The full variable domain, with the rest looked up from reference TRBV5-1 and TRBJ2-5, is KAGVTQTPRYLIKTRGQQVTLSCSPISGHRSVSWYQQTPGQGLQFLFEYFSETQRNKGNFPGRFSGRQFSNSRSEMNVSTLELGDSALYLCASKYEETQYFGPGTRLLVL.

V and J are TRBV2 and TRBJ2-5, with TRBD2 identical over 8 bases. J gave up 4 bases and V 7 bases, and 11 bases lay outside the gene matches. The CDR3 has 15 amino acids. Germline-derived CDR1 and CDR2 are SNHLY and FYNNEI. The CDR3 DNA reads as TGTGCCAGCATGTCGGACACCGGGAGGGTAGAGACCCAGTACTTC. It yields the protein CASMSDTGRVETQYF.

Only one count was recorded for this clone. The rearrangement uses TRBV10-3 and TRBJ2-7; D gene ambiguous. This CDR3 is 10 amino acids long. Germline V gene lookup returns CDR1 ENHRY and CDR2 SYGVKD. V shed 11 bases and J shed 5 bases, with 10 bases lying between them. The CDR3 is CALLRDEQYF. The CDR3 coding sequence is TGTGCCCTCCTCCGGGACGAGCAGTACTTC.

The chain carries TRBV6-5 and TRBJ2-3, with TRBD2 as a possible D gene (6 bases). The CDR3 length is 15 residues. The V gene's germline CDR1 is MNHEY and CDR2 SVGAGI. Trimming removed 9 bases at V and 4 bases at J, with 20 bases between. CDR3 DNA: TGTGCCAGTGGCGGCGGGACGGGACCATCAGATACGCAGTATTTT. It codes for CASGGGTGPSDTQYF.

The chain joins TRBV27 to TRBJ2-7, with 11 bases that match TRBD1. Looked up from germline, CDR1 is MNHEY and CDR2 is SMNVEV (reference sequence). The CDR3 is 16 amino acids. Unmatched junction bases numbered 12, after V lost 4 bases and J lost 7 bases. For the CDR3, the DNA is TGTGCCAGCAGTTCCCCGGCGGGACAGGGGGTCGGGGAGCAGTACTTC. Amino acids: CASSSPAGQGVGEQYF.

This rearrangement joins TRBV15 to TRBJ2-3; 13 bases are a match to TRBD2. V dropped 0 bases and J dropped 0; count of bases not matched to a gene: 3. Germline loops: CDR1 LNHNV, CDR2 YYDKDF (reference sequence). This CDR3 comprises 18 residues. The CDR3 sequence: CATSRDGTSGVSTDTQYF. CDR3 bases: TGTGCCACCAGCAGAGACGGGACTAGCGGGGTTAGCACAGATACGCAGTATTTT. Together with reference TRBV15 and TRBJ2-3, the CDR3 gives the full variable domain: DAMVIQNPRYQVTQFGKPVTLSCSQTLNHNVMYWYQQKSSQAPKLLFHYYDKDFNNEADTPDNFQSRRPNTSFCFLDIRSPGLGDTAMYLCATSRDGTSGVSTDTQYFGPGTRLTVL.

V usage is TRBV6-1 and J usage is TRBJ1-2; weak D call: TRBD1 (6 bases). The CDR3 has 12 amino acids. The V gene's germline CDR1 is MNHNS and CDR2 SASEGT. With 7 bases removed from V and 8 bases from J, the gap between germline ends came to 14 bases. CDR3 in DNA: TGTGCCAGCAACCCAGGGGTAGAAGGCTACACCTTC. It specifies CASNPGVEGYTF.